This T cell receptor beta chain comes out of a study of post-analysis software for immune sequencing data. Study-wide background: Some patients lacked subtype; others had relapsing-remitting, secondary progressive or progressive-relapsing disease.

Every TCR beta cDNA library bore unique molecular identifiers. Each sample of roughly 0.9 to 11 million input T cells yielded around 500,000 cDNA molecules, so each molecule approximated one T cell. One entry per CDR3 protein results from TCRdb running MiXCR on the PCR reads. There are hundreds of thousands of distinct CDR3 sequences in the sample; around 27% occur only once, and roughly 0.57% lies in the top ten. V gave up 3 bases and J gave up 2 bases, with 15 bases separating them. CDR1 and CDR2 from the germline V gene are SNHLY and FYNNEI. The CDR3 consists of 16 residues. Findings of the study overall: Batch-mates among the samples co-clustered strongly by F measure. Multiple sclerosis was associated with a significant reduction in normalized Chao1 diversity relative to controls. Several TRBV segments, TRBV5-6, TRBV5-1 and TRBV20-1 among them, were found more frequent in patients than controls.

On this clonotype itself: Its target is not known.

This chain uses TRBV2 with TRBJ2-3; D may be TRBD1 (5 bases). Material: blood. The receptor was isolated from a girl aged 5-17 years with multiple sclerosis. The CDR3 region is CASSELGATPTDTQYF. The DNA for the CDR3 is TGTGCCAGCAGTGAGTTAGGGGCCACCCCCACAGATACGCAGTATTTT. Variable domain in full (rest from reference TRBV2 and TRBJ2-3): EPEVTQTPSHQVTQMGQEVILRCVPISNHLYFYWYRQILGQKVEFLVSFYNNEISEKSEIFDDQFSVERPDGSNFTLKIRSTKLEDSAMYFCASSELGATPTDTQYFGPGTRLTVL.